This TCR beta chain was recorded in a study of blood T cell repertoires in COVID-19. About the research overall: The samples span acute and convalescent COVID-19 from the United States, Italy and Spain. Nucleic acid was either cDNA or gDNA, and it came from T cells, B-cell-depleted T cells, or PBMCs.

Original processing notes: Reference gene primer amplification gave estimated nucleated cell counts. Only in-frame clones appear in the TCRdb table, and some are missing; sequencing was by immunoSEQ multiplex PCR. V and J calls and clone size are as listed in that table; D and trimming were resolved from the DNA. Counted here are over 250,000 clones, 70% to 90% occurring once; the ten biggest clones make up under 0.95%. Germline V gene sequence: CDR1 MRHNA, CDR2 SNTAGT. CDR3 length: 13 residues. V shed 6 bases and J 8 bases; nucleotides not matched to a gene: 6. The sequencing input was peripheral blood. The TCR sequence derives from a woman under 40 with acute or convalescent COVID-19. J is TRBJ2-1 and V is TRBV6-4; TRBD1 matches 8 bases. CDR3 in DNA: TGTGCCAGCAGCGGGACAGGTTTGGATGAGCAGTTCTTC. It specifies CASSGTGLDEQFF.